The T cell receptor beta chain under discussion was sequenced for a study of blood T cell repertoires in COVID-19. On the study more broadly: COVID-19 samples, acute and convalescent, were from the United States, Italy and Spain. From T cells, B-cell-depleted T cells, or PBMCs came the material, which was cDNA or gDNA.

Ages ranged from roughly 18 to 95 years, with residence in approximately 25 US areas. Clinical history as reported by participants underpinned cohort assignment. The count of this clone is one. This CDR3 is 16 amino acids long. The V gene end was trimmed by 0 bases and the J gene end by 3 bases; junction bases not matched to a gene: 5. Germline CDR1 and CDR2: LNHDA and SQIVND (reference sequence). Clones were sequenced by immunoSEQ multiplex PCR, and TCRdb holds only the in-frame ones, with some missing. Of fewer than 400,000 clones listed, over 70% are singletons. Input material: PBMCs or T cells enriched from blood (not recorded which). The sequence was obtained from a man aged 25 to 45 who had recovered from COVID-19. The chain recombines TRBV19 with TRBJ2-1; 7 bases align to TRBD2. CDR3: CASSIDQGGFYNEQFF. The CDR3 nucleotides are TGTGCCAGTAGTATAGATCAGGGAGGGTTCTACAATGAGCAGTTCTTC.